This T cell receptor beta chain was recorded in a study of OX40 agonist ivuxolimab in advanced cancers. Looking at the study overall: Ivuxolimab, which targeted the costimulatory receptor OX40 (CD134), was an agonistic, fully human IgG2 monoclonal antibody. The purpose of peripheral TCRbeta sequencing was to test whether ivuxolimab changed TCR sequence diversity and led to clonal T-cell expansion. Intravenous ivuxolimab was administered to patients every 2 weeks at six dose levels: 0.01, 0.1, 0.3, 1.5, 3 and 10 mg/kg. Among the approximately 54 dose-escalation patients, some 19 had hepatocellular carcinoma, around 15 melanoma, 9 renal cell carcinoma and 9 head and neck cancer. Patients were allowed to have had prior anti-PD-1, anti-PD-L1 or anti-CTLA-4 therapy, and approximately 39% of the dose-escalation patients had been treated with checkpoint inhibitors. The dose-escalation cohort was roughly 80% male with a mean age of roughly 60 years, ranging from roughly 23 to 90. Partial responses were achieved by three dose-escalation patients, of whom one had hepatocellular carcinoma and two had cutaneous melanoma. The paper covers the monotherapy dose-escalation part of the phase I ivuxolimab trial, which included N ≈ 50 patients. General findings and caveats noted by the study authors: In the 0.1-3.0 mg/kg groups, partial responders had among the lowest normalized peripheral clonal expansion, particularly in CD8+ T cells. The antigen specificity of the clonally expanded peripheral T cells was not determined. Low levels of normalized T-cell clonal expansion were also seen in some nonresponding patients. At doses from 0.1 to 3.0 mg/kg, clonal expansion was seen in both CD4+ and CD8+ blood T cells between baseline and week 6. On average, CD8+ T cells showed more expanded clones than CD4+ T cells after ivuxolimab.

V gives up 3 bases and J gives up 7 bases, and the segment between their germline ends measures 9 bases. The CDR3 contains 13 residues, cysteine and phenylalanine counted. The entry retains the CDR3 DNA only, 39 bases that are in frame from base 1. From a lookup of the germline V gene (reference sequence), CDR1 and CDR2 are LNHDA and SQIVND. Patients with a history of autoimmune disease or receiving systemic immunosuppression were excluded from the trial. Peripheral blood for TCR sequencing was collected from all dose cohorts at baseline, on cycle 4 day 1, and on cycle 7 day 1. Samples came from an open-label, multicenter, first-in-human phase I dose-escalation trial of ivuxolimab. Adults with locally advanced or metastatic head and neck squamous cell, hepatocellular, melanoma or renal cell carcinoma were enrolled in the trial. Before TCR sequencing, CD4+ T cells and CD8+ T cells from peripheral blood were sorted into separate populations.

This clone appeared a single time. The specificity of this receptor is unknown. One base away there is no much larger clone; base qualities are not given. The same CDR3 arises from other DNA sequences in this sample as well. To sequence the TCRbeta CDR3 region, genomic DNA was isolated from the sorted cells. The immunoSEQ Assay was used for sequencing of TCRbeta CDR3 regions. Here the immuneACCESS table is served through TCRdb, limited to in-frame sequences with V and J called. Missing clones are a known gap in these copies; in checked studies unresolved V genes cover under half, and the rest lacks a known reason. In this sample the table shows tens of thousands of clones, roughly four fifths of which occur a single time. Of the sample, roughly 0.4% is held by the ten largest clones.

The sequence was collected from an adult with an advanced solid tumor such as melanoma, head and neck, liver or kidney cancer. Sequenced material: CD4+ or CD8+ T cells sorted from blood, taken in a trial of the OX40 agonist ivuxolimab. The rearrangement combines TRBV19 with TRBJ1-4, and perhaps TRBD1 as D gene, on 5 matching bases. The bases are TGTGCCAGTAGTATTTTGAGGGGTGAAAAACTGTTTTTT. It codes for CASSILRGEKLFF.